This T cell receptor beta chain was captured by sequencing in a study of cytomegalovirus exposure and HLA in healthy donors. Study background: Most genotyped donors, around 86% of 300 to 400, had Caucasian-associated genetic ancestry.

The germline CDR1 and CDR2 sequences are GTSNPN and SVGIG (reference sequence). The CDR3 runs to 13 residues. The junction had 7 bases not matched to a gene; V was cut back by 1 base and J by 8 bases. A multiplex PCR was run with 60 Vbeta primers and 13 Jbeta primers. Profiling relied on immunoSEQ multiplex PCR, and the TCRdb table lists in-frame clones only, not all of them. This sample carries over 150,000 clones, 70% to 80% of them seen once, and the ten largest clones take around 1.5%. V usage is TRBV30 and J usage is TRBJ1-2, with 7 bases fitting TRBD1. The sequenced sample was PBMCs. This receptor was identified in a woman aged 30 to 39 in good health and CMV-seropositive. CDR3 DNA: TGTGCCTGGAGTGATGGGACAGCCAGAGGCTACACCTTC. Translating it yields CAWSDGTARGYTF.